The source of this T cell receptor (beta chain) is a study of radiotherapy plus CTLA-4 blockade in lung cancer. Study-level background: Disease control was seen in approximately 31% of patients, objective responses in approximately 19%.

Repertoires were generated with immunoSEQ multiplex PCR, while TCRdb's copy carries only in-frame clones and drops some. Seen here are over 75,000 clones, less than 90% observed once, and the top ten hold 0.82%. Regarding the study as a whole: Clones derived from tumor TCRs expanded in blood after radiotherapy plus ipilimumab.

Details on this clone: Its antigen remains unidentified.

The germline V gene has CDR1 SGHRS and CDR2 YFSETQ. There are 15 residues in the CDR3. Trimming cost V 3 bases and J 0 bases, with 10 bases left between them. The V and J genes are TRBV5-1 and TRBJ1-3; possibly TRBD1 for D (5 bases). The receptor was derived from a human donor with non-small cell lung cancer who had stable disease on radiotherapy plus ipilimumab. The sample was peripheral blood, taken from a patient treated with radiotherapy plus ipilimumab. The CDR3 here is CASSSGRYSGNTIYF. In nucleotides, the CDR3 is TGCGCCAGCAGCTCGGGACGGTACTCTGGAAACACCATATATTTT.